The source of this T cell receptor (beta chain) is a study of cytomegalovirus exposure and HLA in healthy donors. Study results and caveats: A later analysis reportedly found that, within productive TCRs, an Asian-associated ancestry cluster had fewer N-insertions than the mean observed across the roughly 700 donors. Later analysis identified several of the most significant clusters that appeared linked to common viral pathogens.

Though probably carrying unrecorded immune exposures, donors were nominally healthy at sampling. On this clone: Its antigen is unknown.

CDR3 length equals 14 residues. Per the germline V gene, CDR1 is GTSNPN and CDR2 is SVGIG (reference sequence). Trimming cost V 2 bases and J 2 bases; bases outside gene matches: 5. The PCR ran on 60 Vbeta and 13 Jbeta primers. Libraries were prepared by immunoSEQ multiplex PCR; TCRdb keeps only in-frame clonotypes and omits some of them. The sample lists approximately 97,000 clones; about four fifths were seen once. The sequencing input was PBMCs. This clonotype was obtained from a woman aged 40 to 55 in good health and CMV-seropositive. V usage is TRBV30 and J usage is TRBJ1-1, with TRBD1 identical over 7 bases. The CDR3 region is CAWSRGGPNTEAFF. The CDR3 bases are TGTGCCTGGAGTCGAGGGGGCCCTAACACTGAAGCTTTCTTT.